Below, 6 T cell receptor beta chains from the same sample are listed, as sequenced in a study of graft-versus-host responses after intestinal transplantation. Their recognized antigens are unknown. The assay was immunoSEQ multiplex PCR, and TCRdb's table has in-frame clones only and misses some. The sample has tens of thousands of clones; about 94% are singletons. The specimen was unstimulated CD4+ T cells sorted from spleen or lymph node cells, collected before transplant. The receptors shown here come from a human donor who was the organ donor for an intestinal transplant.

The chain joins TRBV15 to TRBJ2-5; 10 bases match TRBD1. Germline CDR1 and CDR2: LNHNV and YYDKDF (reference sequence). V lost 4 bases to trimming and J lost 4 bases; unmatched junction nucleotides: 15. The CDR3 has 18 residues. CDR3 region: CATSIGGPKTGGLETQYF. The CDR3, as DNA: TGTGCCACCAGCATCGGGGGGCCCAAGACAGGGGGCCTAGAGACCCAGTACTTC.

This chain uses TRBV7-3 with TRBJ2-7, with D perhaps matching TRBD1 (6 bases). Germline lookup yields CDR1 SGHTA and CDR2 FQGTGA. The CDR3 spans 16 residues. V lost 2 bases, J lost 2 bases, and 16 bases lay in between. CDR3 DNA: TGTGCCAGCAGCTTAGGTTCGGGACAAATAACCTACGAGCAGTACTTC. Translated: CASSLGSGQITYEQYF. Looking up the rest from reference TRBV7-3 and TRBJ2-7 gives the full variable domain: GAGVSQTPSNKVTEKGKYVELRCDPISGHTALYWYRQSLGQGPEFLIYFQGTGAADDSGLPNDRFFAVRPEGSVSTLKIQRTERGDSAVYLCASSLGSGQITYEQYFGPGTRLTVT.

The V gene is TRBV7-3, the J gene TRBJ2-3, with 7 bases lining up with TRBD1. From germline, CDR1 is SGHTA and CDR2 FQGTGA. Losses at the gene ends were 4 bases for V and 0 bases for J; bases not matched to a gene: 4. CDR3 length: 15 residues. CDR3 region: CASSSRGQSTDTQYF. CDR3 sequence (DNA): TGTGCCAGCAGCTCCCGGGGACAGAGCACAGATACGCAGTATTTT.

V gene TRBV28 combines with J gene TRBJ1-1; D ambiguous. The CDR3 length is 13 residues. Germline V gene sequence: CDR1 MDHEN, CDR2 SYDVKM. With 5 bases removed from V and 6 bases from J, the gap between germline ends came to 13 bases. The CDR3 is CASSPVDPPEAFF. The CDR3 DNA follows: TGTGCCAGCAGTCCCGTGGACCCTCCTGAAGCTTTCTTT.

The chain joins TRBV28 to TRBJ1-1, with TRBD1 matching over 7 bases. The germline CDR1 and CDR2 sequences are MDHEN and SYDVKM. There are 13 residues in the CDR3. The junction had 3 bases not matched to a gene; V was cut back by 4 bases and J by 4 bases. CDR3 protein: CASSYNRGTEAFF. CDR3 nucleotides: TGTGCCAGCAGTTACAACAGGGGCACTGAAGCTTTCTTT.

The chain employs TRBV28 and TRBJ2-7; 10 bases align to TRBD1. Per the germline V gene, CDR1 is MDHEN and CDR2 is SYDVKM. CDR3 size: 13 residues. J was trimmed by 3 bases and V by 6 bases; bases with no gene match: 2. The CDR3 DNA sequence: TGTGCCAGCAGGACAGGGGGCCTCTACGAGCAGTACTTC. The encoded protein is CASRTGGLYEQYF.